The 11 T cell receptor beta chains presented below share a single source sample, sequenced in a study of beta chain features in type 1 diabetes. Expressed TCRB transcripts were sequenced because the isolated RNA had all been reverse transcribed beforehand. Clones were sequenced by immunoSEQ multiplex PCR, and TCRdb holds only the in-frame ones, with some missing. The table has some 900,000 clones, roughly 17% seen once; the top ten hold 0.023%. The specimen was naive CD4+ T cells from blood. The source of these receptors is a woman aged 18-29 years in good health.

The V call is TRBV12-2, the J call TRBJ1-5; TRBD1, the table's D call, was not compared with the DNA. TRBV12-2 is a pseudogene locus. This CDR3 has 14 residues. CDR3: CASRPDRGHQPQHF. The CDR3 region has the DNA TGTGCAAGTCGCCCTGACAGAGGCCATCAGCCCCAGCATTTT.

V usage is TRBV5-4 and J usage is TRBJ2-7; 9 bases map to TRBD2. The germline gives CDR1 SGHNT, CDR2 YYREEE (reference sequence). The CDR3 runs 14 residues. V lost 4 bases, J lost 3 bases, and 5 bases stayed unmatched. The CDR3 reads CASSTGLANYEQYF. CDR3 nucleotide sequence: TGTGCCAGCAGCACGGGACTAGCCAACTACGAGCAGTACTTC.

This chain connects TRBV5-1 to TRBJ2-7, with 8 bases aligning to TRBD2. The germline CDR1 and CDR2 sequences are SGHRS and YFSETQ. With V trimmed by 0 bases and J by 2 bases, 4 bases remained unmatched. The CDR3 totals 15 residues. DNA for the CDR3: TGCGCCAGCAGCTTGGCTCGGGAGGGAGCCTACGAGCAGTACTTC. Translated, it gives CASSLAREGAYEQYF.

In its sample, this clone was seen a few times. This chain joins TRBV11-2 and TRBJ2-5, with D possibly TRBD1 on 6 matching bases. With 5 bases removed from V and 2 bases from J, the gap between germline ends came to 12 bases. Germline V lookup: CDR1 SGHAT, CDR2 FQNNGV. The CDR3 has 14 amino acids. CDR3 DNA sequence: TGTGCCAGCAGCACGGCGACAGGTCAAGAGACCCAGTACTTC. Encoded protein: CASSTATGQETQYF.

The J gene is TRBJ1-4, the V gene TRBV18; unclear D gene. Germline CDR1 KGHSH, CDR2 LQKENI. V lost 6 bases to trimming and J lost 8 bases, with 16 bases between them. CDR3 length: 14 amino acids. The CDR3 nucleotides are TGTGCCAGCTCTCCCCTAATAGCCTCCGAAAAACTGTTTTTT. The encoded protein is CASSPLIASEKLFF.

This clone was seen a handful of times. The chain couples TRBV7-9 to TRBJ2-5, with D maybe TRBD1 (6 bases). The ends were cut back, 3 bases at V and 5 bases at J, with 16 bases in the middle. CDR1 is SEHNR, CDR2 FQNEAQ, per germline (reference sequence). CDR3 size: 15 residues. CDR3 residues: CASSFNTGTGETQYF. The CDR3 bases are TGTGCCAGCAGCTTCAACACAGGGACCGGGGAGACCCAGTACTTC.

This clone has only a few counts. The rearrangement links TRBV11-2 to TRBJ2-7; 10 bases map to TRBD1. J lost 3 bases, V lost 1 base, and 6 bases had no gene match. Germline V gene sequence: CDR1 SGHAT, CDR2 FQNNGV. The CDR3 is 16 amino acids. The CDR3 reads CASSLVGTGALYEQYF. The CDR3 DNA reads TGTGCCAGCAGCTTAGTTGGGACAGGGGCCCTCTACGAGCAGTACTTC.

This clone was observed a handful of times. The chain combines TRBV4-3 with TRBJ2-7; TRBD1 matches 11 bases. Germline V gene lookup returns CDR1 LGHNA and CDR2 YSLEER. The trim removed 4 bases at V and 4 bases at J, leaving 9 bases unmatched. This CDR3 spans 16 amino acids. CDR3 protein: CASSPARTGGRYEQYF. DNA of the CDR3: TGCGCCAGCAGCCCAGCTCGGACAGGGGGCCGGTACGAGCAGTACTTC.

In this sample, this clone turned up many times. This sequence joins TRBV4-3 and TRBJ2-7; TRBD2 agrees at 15 bases. The V gene's germline CDR1 is LGHNA and CDR2 YSLEER. The CDR3 has 14 residues. J gave up 11 bases and V 4 bases, and 6 bases lay outside the gene matches. The CDR3 nucleotides are TGCGCCAGCAGCCTGGGACTAGCGGGAGGCACTGAGTACTTC. Its protein product is CASSLGLAGGTEYF.

The V gene is TRBV15, the J gene TRBJ1-5, with a weak D call TRBD1 (6 bases). V gave up 1 base and J gave up 3 bases, with 7 bases separating them. CDR3 length: 14 amino acids. CDR1 is LNHNV, CDR2 YYDKDF, per germline (reference sequence). CDR3 coding DNA: TGTGCCACCAGCAGAGGACAGGCCAATCAGCCCCAGCATTTT. It encodes CATSRGQANQPQHF.

The gene calls are TRBV5-6 and TRBJ1-5, with 11 nucleotides matching TRBD1. The CDR3 is 18 residues long. Germline V gene data show CDR1 as SGHDT and CDR2 as YYEEEE. V lost 1 base to trimming and J lost 2 bases; unmatched junction nucleotides: 8. DNA for the CDR3: TGTGCCAGCAGCTTGTCGGACAGGGGGCGTGTTGGCAATCAGCCCCAGCATTTT. Protein: CASSLSDRGRVGNQPQHF.